The 13 T cell receptor beta chains in this list originate from one sample, sequenced in a study of cytomegalovirus exposure and HLA in healthy donors. PCR used 60 Vbeta primers and 13 Jbeta primers. Sequencing used immunoSEQ multiplex PCR; TCRdb keeps in-frame clones, though not all of them. Altogether 180,000 or so clones are present, about 88% being singletons, with the ten largest covering around 0.34%. The sample was PBMCs. Receptors originate from a woman aged 25 to 39 in good health and CMV-seronegative.

This rearrangement joins TRBV25-1 to TRBJ1-5; no firm D call. Per germline, CDR1 MGHDK and CDR2 SYGVNS. Trimming pared 6 bases from V and 7 bases from J, leaving 16 bases between. The CDR3 extends over 14 amino acids. CDR3 sequence reads: CASSQTGSGQPQHF. The CDR3 coding sequence is TGTGCCAGCAGCCAGACGGGGTCCGGGCAGCCCCAGCATTTT.

The gene calls are TRBV6-5 and TRBJ2-7; D is possibly TRBD1 (5 bases). Trimming took 5 bases from V and 2 from J, leaving 13 bases between them. The CDR3 consists of 14 residues. Germline V gives CDR1 MNHEY, CDR2 SVGAGI. The CDR3 loop reads CASSRQGPPYEQYF. CDR3 nucleotide sequence: TGTGCCAGCAGTCGCCAGGGCCCTCCCTACGAGCAGTACTTC.

This rearrangement joins TRBV5-1 to TRBJ2-3, with 10 bases aligning to TRBD1. CDR3 length equals 17 residues. The V and J ends lost 3 bases and 4 bases, in that order; junction bases with no gene match: 11. The germline gives CDR1 SGHRS, CDR2 YFSETQ. The CDR3 nucleotides read TGCGCCAGCAGCTCCCTGGCGGGGACAGGGGAGTCAGATACGCAGTATTTT. This encodes CASSSLAGTGESDTQYF.

The V call is TRBV7-2, the J call TRBJ2-3; 9 bases align to TRBD2. V lost 2 bases to trimming and J lost 2 bases; unmatched junction nucleotides: 14. This CDR3 is built from 19 residues. Looked up from germline, CDR1 is SGHTA and CDR2 is FQGNSA. CDR3 loop: CASSLRYPGAGGSTDTQYF. In DNA form, the CDR3 reads TGTGCCAGCAGCTTAAGATATCCTGGAGCGGGAGGCTCCACAGATACGCAGTATTTT.

V gene TRBV29-1 combines with J gene TRBJ2-1; TRBD2 matches 14 bases. The CDR3 has 18 residues. The germline V gene encodes CDR1 SQVTM and CDR2 ANQGSEA. V dropped 4 bases and J dropped 7; count of bases not matched to a gene: 15. In DNA, the CDR3 is TGCAGCGTTGGGGATGGACTAGCGGGGGGCCCCTGGGGGAATGAGCAGTTCTTC. Protein product: CSVGDGLAGGPWGNEQFF.

The chain has TRBV5-6 and TRBJ2-2; TRBD1 matches at 10 bases. The CDR3 is 15 amino acids. CDR1 is SGHDT and CDR2 is YYEEEE in the germline V gene. The ends lost 4 bases at V and 7 bases at J; junction bases unmatched: 7. This CDR3 reads CASSVGQGRIGELFF. CDR3 sequence (DNA): TGTGCCAGCAGCGTGGGACAGGGGCGAATCGGGGAGCTGTTTTTT.

V usage is TRBV5-6 and J usage is TRBJ2-3, with TRBD1 identical over 8 bases. Per the germline V gene, CDR1 is SGHDT and CDR2 is YYEEEE. The CDR3 is 16 residues long. After removal of 2 bases from V and 3 bases from J, the junction contained 8 bases not matched to a gene. CDR3 DNA sequence: TGTGCCAGCAGCTTATTAGGACAGGGAGGTACAGATACGCAGTATTTT. Protein product: CASSLLGQGGTDTQYF.

The chain links TRBV28 to TRBJ2-7; the match to TRBD1 covers 8 bases. The CDR3 is 14 amino acids. V lost 3 bases to trimming and J lost 7 bases; unmatched junction nucleotides: 8. In germline, CDR1 is MDHEN, CDR2 SYDVKM. The CDR3 nucleotides are TGTGCCAGCAGTTTGAGTGACAGGGGAGGAGAGCAGTACTTC. As protein: CASSLSDRGGEQYF.

This clone is a singleton in its sample. This CDR3 reads CASSPWGLLGWEQFF. CDR3 sequence (DNA): TGTGCCAGCAGCCCTTGGGGGCTCCTGGGGTGGGAGCAGTTCTTC. The V and J genes are TRBV28 and TRBJ2-1; weak D call: TRBD1 (6 bases). The CDR3 has 15 amino acids. With 6 bases removed from V and 10 bases from J, the gap between germline ends came to 22 bases. Germline assignment: CDR1 MDHEN and CDR2 SYDVKM.

The chain links TRBV25-1 to TRBJ2-7, with 10 positions matching TRBD1. Germline lookup yields CDR1 MGHDK and CDR2 SYGVNS. V shed 3 bases and J 2 bases; nucleotides not matched to a gene: 4. CDR3 length equals 15 residues. The DNA of the CDR3 is TGTGCCAGCAGTGAGTCCGGGACAGGGGCCTACGAGCAGTACTTC. This translates into CASSESGTGAYEQYF.

The gene calls are TRBV27 and TRBJ2-1; 7 nucleotides agree with TRBD2. Per germline, CDR1 MNHEY and CDR2 SMNVEV (reference sequence). The CDR3 sequence is 14 residues long. J was trimmed by 7 bases and V by 4 bases; bases with no gene match: 7. Written as DNA, the CDR3 is TGTGCCAGCAGTTCTGGACTAGAAGCGAATGAGCAGTTCTTC. This encodes CASSSGLEANEQFF.

The chain has TRBV2 and TRBJ2-3; D is perhaps TRBD1 (6 bases). The CDR3 has 15 residues. The germline V gene encodes CDR1 SNHLY and CDR2 FYNNEI. Trimming removed 2 bases from V and 3 bases from J, with 12 bases in between. CDR3 in amino acids: CASSEQGTSTDTQYF. In DNA form, the CDR3 reads TGTGCCAGCAGTGAACAGGGGACGTCGACAGATACGCAGTATTTT.

The rearrangement uses TRBV19 and TRBJ2-7; tentatively, D is TRBD1 (6 bases). V was shortened by 0 bases and J by 1 base, with 10 bases between the two germline ends. CDR1 is LNHDA, CDR2 SQIVND, per germline (reference sequence). This CDR3 contains 15 residues. In nucleotides, the CDR3 is TGTGCCAGTAGTATAGAGCAGGGGATTTCCTACGAGCAGTACTTC. As protein: CASSIEQGISYEQYF.